This passage covers 27 T cell receptor beta chains from one sample sequenced in a study of T cells after posttransplantation cyclophosphamide. Clones were read by immunoSEQ multiplex PCR, and TCRdb kept only the in-frame ones, dropping some. The record shows approximately 31,000 clones for this sample, with no singletons present. Sequencing was performed on PBMCs. All receptors come from a woman aged 25 to 39 in good health and a related stem cell transplant donor.

This clone was seen a handful of times. This chain joins TRBV23-1 and TRBJ1-1; D may be TRBD1 (5 bases). TRBV23-1 is an ORF for which the function is uncertain. This CDR3 spans 16 amino acids. V lost 2 bases and J 0 bases, leaving 13 bases between the germline ends. DNA for the CDR3: TGCGCCAGCAGTCAAGCAGACAGCTCCGTGAACACTGAAGCTTTCTTT. Amino acids: CASSQADSSVNTEAFF.

This clone occurred many times. The chain recombines TRBV4-3 with TRBJ1-2; 7 nucleotides agree with TRBD1. Germline V lookup: CDR1 LGHNA, CDR2 YSLEER. J gave up 0 bases and V 0 bases, and 10 bases lay outside the gene matches. CDR3 length equals 18 residues. The CDR3 protein is CASSQDLQGVWANYGYTF. The CDR3 region has the DNA TGCGCCAGCAGCCAAGATCTCCAGGGGGTATGGGCTAACTATGGCTACACCTTC.

This chain links TRBV6-5 with TRBJ1-5, with D possibly being TRBD1 (6 bases). The CDR3 contains 15 residues. Per the germline V gene, CDR1 is MNHEY and CDR2 is SVGAGI. The V end lost 6 bases, the J end lost 2 bases, and 14 bases lay between the germline ends. The CDR3 sequence is CASRPRRTGNQPQHF. In nucleotides, the CDR3 is TGTGCCAGCAGGCCAAGGAGGACAGGCAATCAGCCCCAGCATTTT.

This clone was counted many times. At one of its ends the junction is not consistent with the germline gene, which may arise from a read error. The J gene is TRBJ2-1, the V gene TRBV4-1; TRBD2 matches at 9 bases. This CDR3 is 17 amino acids long. CDR1 MGHRA and CDR2 YSYEKL come from the germline V gene. CDR3 protein: CTSSQDPALAGYNEQFF. In DNA, the CDR3 is TGCACCAGCAGCCAAGATCCCGCGCTAGCGGGGTACAATGAGCAGTTCTTC.

The table lists this clone with a few counts. The rearrangement joins TRBV30 to TRBJ1-6; 7 bases line up with TRBD1. The CDR3 loop spans 13 amino acids. Germline V CDR1 and CDR2: GTSNPN, SVGIG (reference sequence). Trimming took 8 bases from V and 8 from J; bases not matched to a gene: 9. CDR3 sequence reads: CAAQRGLDSPLHF. The CDR3 DNA is TGTGCCGCCCAGAGGGGGCTGGATTCACCCCTCCACTTT.

This clone occurred a few times. V and J are TRBV2 and TRBJ1-2, with unresolved D. Germline CDR1 is SNHLY and CDR2 is FYNNEI. The length of the CDR3 is 13 residues. The germline V and J ends were trimmed by 7 bases and 5 bases, with 14 bases remaining between them. DNA for the CDR3: TGTGCCAGCAATAAGGCAGAGGGTTATGGCTACACCTTC. Encoded protein: CASNKAEGYGYTF.

Ten or more counts support this clone. The rearrangement uses TRBV5-5 and TRBJ1-2; 8 bases agree with TRBD1. This CDR3 comprises 16 residues. Trimming took 0 bases from V and 5 from J; bases not matched to a gene: 9. From germline, CDR1 is SGHKS and CDR2 YYEKEE (reference sequence). The CDR3 protein is CASSLAGTGGYYGYTF. The CDR3 nucleotides are TGTGCCAGCAGCTTGGCCGGCACAGGGGGGTATTATGGCTACACCTTC.

This clone was seen repeatedly, ten times or more. The J gene is TRBJ2-5, the V gene TRBV5-5, with a tentative D call TRBD1 (6 bases). Trimming shortened V by 6 bases and J by 4 bases, and 16 bases separated the two germline ends. The CDR3 contains 14 residues. Germline CDR1 and CDR2: SGHKS and YYEKEE (reference sequence). This CDR3 is CASTRAGVGETQYF. In DNA form, the CDR3 reads TGTGCCAGCACCCGGGCAGGGGTTGGAGAGACCCAGTACTTC.

This clone has ten or more counts. The rearrangement uses TRBV12-3 or TRBV12-4 and TRBJ1-6, with D hard to call. Trimming stripped 0 bases from V and 7 bases from J, with 4 bases between. The CDR3 covers 13 residues. The CDR3 DNA is TGTGCCAGCAGTTTAGCCAGAAATTCACCCCTCCACTTT. Its protein product is CASSLARNSPLHF.

This clone appeared many times. J is TRBJ1-5 and V is TRBV13; 11 bases fit TRBD1. Germline CDR1 is PRHDT and CDR2 is FYEKMQ (reference sequence). J gave up 6 bases and V 2 bases, and 6 bases lay outside the gene matches. The CDR3 loop spans 16 amino acids. CDR3 loop: CASSLRTGGTRQPQHF. The CDR3 DNA sequence: TGTGCCAGCAGCTTAAGGACAGGGGGCACGCGTCAGCCCCAGCATTTT.

Ten or more counts support this clone. V usage is TRBV6-2 or TRBV6-3 and J usage is TRBJ2-1; TRBD2 agrees at 11 bases. The trim removed 6 bases at V and 3 bases at J, leaving 7 bases unmatched. The CDR3 has 16 amino acids. From germline, CDR1 is MNHEY and CDR2 SVGEGT. CDR3 in amino acids: CASSHPLAGGYNEQFF. In DNA, the CDR3 is TGTGCCAGCAGCCACCCTCTAGCGGGGGGCTACAATGAGCAGTTCTTC.

This clone was counted ten times or more. The chain uses TRBV18 and TRBJ1-2, with TRBD1 identical over 9 bases. The germline CDR1 and CDR2 sequences are KGHSH and LQKENI. V lost 5 bases, J lost 5 bases, and 6 bases stayed unmatched. This CDR3 has 14 amino acids. This CDR3 reads CASSSSTGGYGYTF. The CDR3 DNA reads TGTGCCAGCTCATCGTCGACAGGGGGGTATGGCTACACCTTC.

This clone was counted many times. The chain is built from TRBV5-1 and TRBJ1-1; D may be TRBD1 (6 bases). Germline V CDR1 and CDR2: SGHRS, YFSETQ. V was pared by 7 bases and J by 1 base, with 11 bases between. This CDR3 contains 13 residues. CDR3 in amino acids: CASGEQGNTEAFF. The CDR3 DNA follows: TGCGCCAGCGGAGAACAGGGGAACACTGAAGCTTTCTTT.

The sample holds many counts of this clone. The V call is TRBV6-5, the J call TRBJ1-1; TRBD1 might be the D (6 bases). This CDR3 has 10 amino acids. Looked up from germline, CDR1 is MNHEY and CDR2 is SVGAGI. Trimming cost V 6 bases and J 11 bases, with 10 bases left between them. The CDR3 bases are TGTGCCAGCAGGCACCAGGGGGCTTTCTTT. Translated, it gives CASRHQGAFF.

This clone was seen repeatedly, ten times or more. The chain combines TRBV6-1 with TRBJ2-7; TRBD2 agrees at 9 bases. The CDR3 totals 15 residues. With 6 bases clipped from V and 2 bases from J, the junction kept 8 bases outside the gene matches. Germline V CDR1 and CDR2: MNHNS, SASEGT. The CDR3 protein is CASRSLAGEAYEQYF. CDR3 sequence (DNA): TGTGCCAGCAGATCGTTAGCGGGGGAGGCCTACGAGCAGTACTTC.

This clone has ten or more counts. V usage is TRBV5-1 and J usage is TRBJ2-4; 9 positions agree with TRBD1. The germline CDR1 and CDR2 sequences are SGHRS and YFSETQ. This CDR3 has 13 residues. With 5 bases clipped from V and 11 bases from J, the junction kept 8 bases outside the gene matches. The CDR3 bases are TGCGCCAGCAGTGATATGGGACAGGGTGTTCAGTACTTC. It codes for CASSDMGQGVQYF.

This clone has only a few counts. This rearrangement joins TRBV6-1 to TRBJ1-5; D is possibly TRBD1 (5 bases). Between the trimmed V and J ends, which lost 9 bases and 3 bases, there was a span of 15 bases. The CDR3 runs to 14 residues. Looked up from germline, CDR1 is MNHNS and CDR2 is SASEGT. The CDR3 nucleotides are TGTGCCAGTAGCCAGGGCGGCCCCAATCAGCCCCAGCATTTT. Encoded protein: CASSQGGPNQPQHF.

This clone was counted ten times or more. The rearrangement links TRBV2 to TRBJ2-1; 9 bases map to TRBD2. The V gene's germline CDR1 is SNHLY and CDR2 FYNNEI. The ends lost 6 bases at V and 3 bases at J; junction bases unmatched: 12. This CDR3 comprises 17 residues. DNA of the CDR3: TGTGCCAGCAGACAGCGGGGGGCCCTGATCGGCTACAATGAGCAGTTCTTC. Protein: CASRQRGALIGYNEQFF.

The table lists this clone with many counts. The chain carries TRBV27 and TRBJ2-5; the match to TRBD2 covers 12 bases. The CDR3 is 16 residues long. The junction had 5 bases not matched to a gene; V was cut back by 1 base and J by 5 bases. Germline V CDR1 and CDR2: MNHEY, SMNVEV (reference sequence). CDR3 in amino acids: CASSLWASGGEETQYF. As DNA, the CDR3 is TGTGCCAGCAGTTTATGGGCTAGCGGGGGGGAGGAGACCCAGTACTTC.

This clone was counted at least ten times. V and J are TRBV6-2 or TRBV6-3 and TRBJ2-1, with TRBD1 matching over 8 bases. The CDR3 is 14 residues long. J was trimmed by 7 bases and V by 6 bases; bases with no gene match: 8. Germline assignment: CDR1 MNHEY and CDR2 SVGEGT. The CDR3: CASRPDRGANEQFF. CDR3 bases: TGTGCCAGCAGACCTGACAGGGGAGCGAATGAGCAGTTCTTC.

This clone was counted at least ten times. This chain links TRBV11-2 with TRBJ1-2; D is ambiguous. CDR1 and CDR2 (germline): SGHAT, FQNNGV. The CDR3 is made up of 15 amino acids. Trimming stripped 2 bases from V and 0 bases from J, with 10 bases between. The CDR3: CASSLSTSTNYGYTF. The CDR3 DNA is TGTGCCAGCAGCTTATCCACAAGTACTAACTATGGCTACACCTTC. The whole variable domain, remainder taken from reference TRBV11-2 and TRBJ1-2, is EAGVAQSPRYKIIEKRQSVAFWCNPISGHATLYWYQQILGQGPKLLIQFQNNGVVDDSQLPKDRFSAERLKGVDSTLKIQPAKLEDSAVYLCASSLSTSTNYGYTFGSGTRLTVV.

J is TRBJ2-3 and V is TRBV24-1; D gene uncertain. Trimming cost V 4 bases and J 1 base, with 14 bases left between them. The germline V gene has CDR1 KGHDR and CDR2 SFDVKD. CDR3 size: 16 residues. CDR3 amino acids: CATSDSLGRGTDTQYF. CDR3 sequence (DNA): TGTGCCACCAGTGACTCGCTGGGTCGGGGCACAGATACGCAGTATTTT.

This clone appeared many times. The V gene is TRBV6-6, the J gene TRBJ2-7; TRBD1 aligns across 9 bases. Looked up from germline, CDR1 is MNHNY and CDR2 is SVGAGI (reference sequence). CDR3 length: 13 residues. Trimming at V came to 5 bases and at J to 6 bases, leaving 5 bases not matched to a gene. The chain's CDR3 is CASSGRTGAEQYF. CDR3 DNA sequence: TGTGCCAGCAGTGGAAGGACAGGGGCCGAGCAGTACTTC.

This clone was counted between two and nine times. The chain couples TRBV4-2 to TRBJ1-6; D is perhaps TRBD1 (5 bases). Germline CDR1 is LGHNA and CDR2 is YNFKEQ. This CDR3 is 16 amino acids long. V lost 0 bases and J lost 10, with 16 bases in between. The CDR3 sequence: CASSQDRLGAGSPLHF. The CDR3 DNA follows: TGTGCCAGCAGCCAAGACAGACTAGGGGCCGGCTCACCCCTCCACTTT.

This clone was seen repeatedly, ten times or more. The V gene is TRBV28, the J gene TRBJ1-4; a weak D match, TRBD1 (5 bases). The germline V gene has CDR1 MDHEN and CDR2 SYDVKM. CDR3 size: 16 residues. V lost 2 bases to trimming and J lost 0 bases, with 10 bases between them. CDR3 in amino acids: CASSLGGTATNEKLFF. The DNA for the CDR3 is TGTGCCAGCAGTTTAGGGGGGACCGCAACTAATGAAAAACTGTTTTTT.

J is TRBJ2-7 and V is TRBV15; D is unresolved. The V gene lost 1 base and the J gene lost 0 bases, with 7 bases spanning the gap. The CDR3 loop spans 14 amino acids. CDR1 is LNHNV, CDR2 YYDKDF, per germline (reference sequence). Here the CDR3 reads CATSRADTSYEQYF. The CDR3 DNA reads TGTGCCACCAGCAGAGCCGACACCTCCTACGAGCAGTACTTC.

This chain uses TRBV6-5 with TRBJ1-4, with D possibly TRBD1 on 6 matching bases. Trimming removed 6 bases at V and 8 bases at J, with 13 bases between. The CDR3 consists of 13 residues. Germline V lookup: CDR1 MNHEY, CDR2 SVGAGI. CDR3 DNA sequence: TGTGCCAGCAGCCGGGGGGCGATCGAAAAACTGTTTTTT. It translates to CASSRGAIEKLFF.